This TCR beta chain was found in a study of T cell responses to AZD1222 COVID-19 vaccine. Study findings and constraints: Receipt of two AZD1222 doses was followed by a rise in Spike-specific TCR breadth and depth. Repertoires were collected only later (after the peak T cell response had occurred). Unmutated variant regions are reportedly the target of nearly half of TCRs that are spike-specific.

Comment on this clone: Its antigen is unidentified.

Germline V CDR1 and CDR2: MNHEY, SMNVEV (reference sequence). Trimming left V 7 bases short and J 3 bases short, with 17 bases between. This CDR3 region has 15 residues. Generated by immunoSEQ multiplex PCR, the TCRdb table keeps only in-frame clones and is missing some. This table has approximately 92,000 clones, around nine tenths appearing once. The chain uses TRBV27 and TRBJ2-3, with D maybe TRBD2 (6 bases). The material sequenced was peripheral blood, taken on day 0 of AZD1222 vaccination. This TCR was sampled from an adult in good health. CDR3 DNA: TGTGCCAGCAACAGTCGACTAGAACTAACAGATACGCAGTATTTT. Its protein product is CASNSRLELTDTQYF.